Only one count was recorded for the clone carrying this T cell receptor (beta chain). What it recognizes is unknown. The donors comprised healthy bone marrow donors. The data were taken from a study of cytomegalovirus exposure and HLA in healthy donors. Study context: Prior work identified around 120 million unique TCR beta sequences in 150 million to 200 million T cells. Study outcomes and limitations: The listing of approximately 160 TCR beta chains classed them as cytomegalovirus-associated.

Per germline, CDR1 SNHLY and CDR2 FYNNEI. J gave up 3 bases and V 6 bases, and 4 bases lay outside the gene matches. The CDR3 loop spans 14 amino acids. PCR was performed using 60 Vbeta and 13 Jbeta primers. Repertoires were generated with immunoSEQ multiplex PCR, while TCRdb's copy carries only in-frame clones and drops some. The data hold approximately 80,000 clones, with just under 80% observed a single time. This TCR was sampled from a male donor in good health and CMV-seropositive. The rearrangement uses TRBV2 and TRBJ1-5, with TRBD1 matching 8 bases. The source material was PBMCs. The CDR3 DNA follows: TGTGCCAGCAGCCGGACAGGGACCAATCAGCCCCAGCATTTT. Protein sequence: CASSRTGTNQPQHF.